These 6 T cell receptor beta chains were all obtained from the same sample, sequenced in a study of blood T cell repertoires in COVID-19. The table came from immunoSEQ multiplex PCR; TCRdb's copy has only in-frame clones and leaves some out. The table lists 200,000 to 250,000 clones, 83% of them singletons. What was sequenced was PBMCs or T cells enriched from blood (not recorded which). Receptor source: a woman aged 50 to 60 who had been exposed to COVID-19.

The chain joins TRBV3-1 (or the pseudogene TRBV3-2) to TRBJ2-5, with D perhaps TRBD2 (6 bases). CDR3 length: 13 amino acids. CDR1 and CDR2 (germline): LGHDT, YNNKEL (reference sequence). V was pared by 6 bases and J by 4 bases, with 12 bases between. Here the CDR3 DNA reads TGTGCCAGCAGTCCGACTAGTGGAGAGACCCAGTACTTC. Encoded protein: CASSPTSGETQYF.

The rearrangement joins TRBV24-1 to TRBJ1-5, with 7 bases lining up with TRBD1. The V gene's germline CDR1 is KGHDR and CDR2 SFDVKD. The trim removed 5 bases at V and 0 bases at J, leaving 3 bases unmatched. The CDR3 runs 15 residues. CDR3 loop: CATSAGGLSNQPQHF. Written as DNA, the CDR3 is TGTGCCACCAGTGCAGGGGGTCTTAGCAATCAGCCCCAGCATTTT.

The V gene is TRBV28, the J gene TRBJ2-5; 12 positions agree with TRBD2. J was trimmed by 2 bases and V by 4 bases; bases with no gene match: 2. CDR3 length: 15 residues. The germline gives CDR1 MDHEN, CDR2 SYDVKM. The CDR3 is CASSSLAGGQETQYF. The CDR3 DNA reads as TGTGCCAGCAGTTCTCTAGCGGGGGGGCAAGAGACCCAGTACTTC.

The V call is TRBV28, the J call TRBJ1-1, with TRBD1 identical over 8 bases. The germline V gene has CDR1 MDHEN and CDR2 SYDVKM. The CDR3 is made up of 15 amino acids. J was trimmed by 5 bases and V by 3 bases; bases with no gene match: 8. CDR3 residues: CASSFYQGALTEAFF. DNA for the CDR3: TGTGCCAGCAGTTTCTACCAGGGGGCTTTGACTGAAGCTTTCTTT.

The chain is built from TRBV24-1 and TRBJ2-2, with a tentative D call TRBD1 (6 bases). Trimming stripped 4 bases from V and 5 bases from J, with 16 bases between. From germline, CDR1 is KGHDR and CDR2 SFDVKD. The CDR3 extends over 16 amino acids. CDR3 nucleotide sequence: TGTGCCACCAGTGACCACAGGGACATGGGGACCGGGGAGCTGTTTTTT. It encodes CATSDHRDMGTGELFF.

The genes are TRBV6-5 and TRBJ1-1; D unresolved. This CDR3 comprises 15 residues. Germline V gene lookup returns CDR1 MNHEY and CDR2 SVGAGI. V lost 4 bases and J 1 base, leaving 13 bases between the germline ends. The CDR3, as DNA: TGTGCCAGCAGTTCCCTTGGAGCCGGGAACACTGAAGCTTTCTTT. Amino acids: CASSSLGAGNTEAFF.